This T cell receptor beta chain derives from a study of beta chain features in type 1 diabetes. A remark on this clone: Its specificity is unknown.

The CDR3 extends over 15 amino acids. Looked up from germline, CDR1 is SGDLS and CDR2 is YYNGEE. V lost 7 bases and J lost 2; bases outside the gene matches: 9. Expressed TCRB transcripts were sequenced, since all the RNA that had been isolated was reverse transcribed. Measured with immunoSEQ multiplex PCR; TCRdb has only the in-frame clones, and not every one. Of approximately 150,000 clones detected, over 7.5% appear once; the ten largest clones hold 2% to 2.5%. The authors took one heparinised blood draw, averaging approximately 120 mL, from each donor. Study-level points and caveats: TCRB CDR3s were moderately but significantly shorter in Type 1 diabetes patients in all four CD4+ subsets. The naive, central memory and Treg TCRB repertoires showed an apparent similarity that was greater among patients than among healthy donors. The question of HLA type influencing TCRB rearrangement was one that remained unresolved here.

The specimen was central memory CD4+ T cells from blood. The rearrangement uses TRBV9 and TRBJ2-1; 7 positions agree with TRBD2. This TCR was sampled from a woman under 30 in good health. CDR3 in DNA: TGTGCCAGCTCCTCGACTAGCACGACCTACAATGAGCAGTTCTTC. Encoded protein: CASSSTSTTYNEQFF.